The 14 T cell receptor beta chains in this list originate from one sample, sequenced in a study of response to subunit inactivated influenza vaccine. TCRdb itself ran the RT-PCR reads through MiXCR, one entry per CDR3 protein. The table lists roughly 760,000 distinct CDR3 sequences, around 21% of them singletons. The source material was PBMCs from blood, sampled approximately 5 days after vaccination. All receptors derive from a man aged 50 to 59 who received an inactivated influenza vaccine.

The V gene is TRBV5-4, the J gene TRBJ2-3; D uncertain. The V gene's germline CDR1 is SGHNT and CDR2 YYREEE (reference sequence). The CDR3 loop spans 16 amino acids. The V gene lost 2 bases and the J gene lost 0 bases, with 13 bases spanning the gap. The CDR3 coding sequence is TGTGCCAGCAGCTTACACCAGGACGGCAGCACAGATACGCAGTATTTT. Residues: CASSLHQDGSTDTQYF.

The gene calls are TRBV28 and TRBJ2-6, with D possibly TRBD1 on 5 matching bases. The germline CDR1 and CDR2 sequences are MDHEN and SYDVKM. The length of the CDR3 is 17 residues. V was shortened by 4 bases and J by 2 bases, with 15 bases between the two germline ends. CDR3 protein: CASSSILPGTGANVLTF. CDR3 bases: TGTGCCAGCAGTTCGATTCTCCCAGGGACTGGGGCCAACGTCCTGACTTTC.

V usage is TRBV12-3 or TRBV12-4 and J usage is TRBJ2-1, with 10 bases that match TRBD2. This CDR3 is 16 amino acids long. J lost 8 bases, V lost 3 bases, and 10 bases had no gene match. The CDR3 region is CASSLVSGRLRDEQFF. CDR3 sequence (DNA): TGTGCCAGCAGTTTGGTTAGCGGGAGGCTTCGTGATGAGCAGTTCTTC.

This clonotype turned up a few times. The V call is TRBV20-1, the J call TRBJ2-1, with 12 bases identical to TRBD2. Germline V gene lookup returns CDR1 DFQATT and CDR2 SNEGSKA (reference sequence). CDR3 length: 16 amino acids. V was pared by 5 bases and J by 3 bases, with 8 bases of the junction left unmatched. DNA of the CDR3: TGCAGTGCTTTTACTAGCGGGGGGACCCACTACAATGAGCAGTTCTTC. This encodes CSAFTSGGTHYNEQFF.

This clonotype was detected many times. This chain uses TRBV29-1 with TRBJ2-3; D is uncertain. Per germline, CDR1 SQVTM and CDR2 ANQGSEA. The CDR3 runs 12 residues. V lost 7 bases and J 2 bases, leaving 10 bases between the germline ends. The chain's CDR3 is CSGRPATDTQYF. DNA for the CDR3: TGCAGCGGTCGACCGGCCACAGATACGCAGTATTTT.

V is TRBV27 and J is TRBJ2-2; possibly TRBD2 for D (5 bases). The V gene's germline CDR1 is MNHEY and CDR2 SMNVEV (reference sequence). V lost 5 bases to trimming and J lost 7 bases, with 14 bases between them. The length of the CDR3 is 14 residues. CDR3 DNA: TGTGCCAGCAGTCCTCTCATCCGGGGCGGGGAGCTGTTTTTT. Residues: CASSPLIRGGELFF.

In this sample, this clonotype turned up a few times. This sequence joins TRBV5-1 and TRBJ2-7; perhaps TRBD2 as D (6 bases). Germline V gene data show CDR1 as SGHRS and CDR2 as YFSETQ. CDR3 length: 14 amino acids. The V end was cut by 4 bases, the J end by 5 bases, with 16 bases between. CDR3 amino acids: CASSKGDFWDEQYF. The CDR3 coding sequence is TGCGCCAGCAGCAAAGGGGACTTCTGGGACGAGCAGTACTTC.

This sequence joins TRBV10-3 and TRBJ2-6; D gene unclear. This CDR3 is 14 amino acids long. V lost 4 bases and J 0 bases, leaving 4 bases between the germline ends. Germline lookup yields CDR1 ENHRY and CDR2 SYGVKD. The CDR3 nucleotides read TGTGCCATCAGTGCCAACTCTGGGGCCAACGTCCTGACTTTC. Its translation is CAISANSGANVLTF.

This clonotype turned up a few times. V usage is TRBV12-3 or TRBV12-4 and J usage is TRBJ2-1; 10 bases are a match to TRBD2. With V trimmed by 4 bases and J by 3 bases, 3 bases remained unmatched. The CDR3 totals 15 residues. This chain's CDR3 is CASSSTSGFYNEQFF. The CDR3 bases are TGTGCCAGCAGTTCGACTAGCGGGTTCTACAATGAGCAGTTCTTC.

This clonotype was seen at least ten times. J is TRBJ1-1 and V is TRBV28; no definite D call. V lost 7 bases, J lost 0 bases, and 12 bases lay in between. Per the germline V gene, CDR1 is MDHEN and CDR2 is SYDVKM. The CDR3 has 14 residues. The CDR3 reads CASTAEIMNTEAFF. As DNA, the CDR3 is TGTGCCAGCACGGCGGAGATTATGAACACTGAAGCTTTCTTT.

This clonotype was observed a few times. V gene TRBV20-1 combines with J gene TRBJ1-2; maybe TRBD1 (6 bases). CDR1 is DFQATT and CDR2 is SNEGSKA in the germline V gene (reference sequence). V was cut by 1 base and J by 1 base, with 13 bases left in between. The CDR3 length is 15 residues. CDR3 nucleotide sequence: TGCAGTGCTAGAGCAGGGGACGGGGATAACTATGGCTACACCTTC. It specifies CSARAGDGDNYGYTF.

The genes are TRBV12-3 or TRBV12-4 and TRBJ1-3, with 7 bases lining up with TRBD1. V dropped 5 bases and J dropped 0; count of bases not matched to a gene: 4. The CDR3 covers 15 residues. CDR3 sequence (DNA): TGTGCCAGCAGTCTATGGGACAGCTCTGGAAACACCATATATTTT. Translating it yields CASSLWDSSGNTIYF.

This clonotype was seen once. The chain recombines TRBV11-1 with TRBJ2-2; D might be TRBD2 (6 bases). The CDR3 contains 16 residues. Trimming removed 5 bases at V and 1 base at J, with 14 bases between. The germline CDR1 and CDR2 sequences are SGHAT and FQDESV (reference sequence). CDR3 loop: CASSATGTVNTGELFF. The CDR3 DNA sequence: TGTGCCAGCAGCGCGACCGGGACTGTGAACACCGGGGAGCTGTTTTTT. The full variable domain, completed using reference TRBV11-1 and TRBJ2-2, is EAEVAQSPRYKITEKSQAVAFWCDPISGHATLYWYRQILGQGPELLVQFQDESVVDDSQLPKDRFSAERLKGVDSTLKIQPAELGDSAMYLCASSATGTVNTGELFFGEGSRLTVL.

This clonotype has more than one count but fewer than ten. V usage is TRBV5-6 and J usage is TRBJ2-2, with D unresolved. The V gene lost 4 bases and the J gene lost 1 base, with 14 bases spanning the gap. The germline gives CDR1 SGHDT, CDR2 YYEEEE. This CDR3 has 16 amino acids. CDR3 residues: CASSTTALLNTGELFF. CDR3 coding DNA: TGTGCCAGCAGCACGACCGCGCTGCTGAACACCGGGGAGCTGTTTTTT.